These 11 T cell receptor beta chains share one sample of origin, sequenced in a study of T cells after yellow fever vaccination. From the 5' RACE reads, TCRdb called clonotypes with MiXCR, one entry per CDR3 protein. The sample has tens of thousands of distinct CDR3 sequences; approximately 7% are singletons. The sample here was CD8+ T cells sorted from PBMCs, taken 15 days after the yellow fever booster vaccination. These receptor sequences come from a man under 40 who received the YFV17D yellow fever vaccine.

In this sample, this clonotype turned up many times. One end of the junction fails to match germline, which may point to a read error. The chain uses TRBV23-1 and TRBJ2-5; D is uncertain. TRBV23-1 counts as an open reading frame of uncertain function. This CDR3 contains 8 residues. The CDR3 DNA reads TGCGCCAGCAGTCAATCGAACTTC. Protein product: CASSQSNF.

Many counts were recorded for this clonotype. The genes are TRBV6-5 and TRBJ2-1; 8 bases line up with TRBD2. Germline V gene sequence: CDR1 MNHEY, CDR2 SVGAGI. Trimming cost V 4 bases and J 3 bases; bases outside gene matches: 8. This CDR3 spans 16 amino acids. CDR3 sequence reads: CASSSPVTSDYNEQFF. The DNA for the CDR3 is TGTGCCAGCAGTTCGCCTGTGACTAGCGACTACAATGAGCAGTTCTTC.

Ten or more counts support this clonotype. The chain carries TRBV10-2 and TRBJ2-3; 11 bases map to TRBD2. The trim removed 6 bases at V and 4 bases at J, leaving 12 bases unmatched. This CDR3 contains 17 residues. Germline V gene sequence: CDR1 WSHSY, CDR2 SAAADI. The CDR3 reads CASRGPLLAGDPDTQYF. The DNA of the CDR3 is TGCGCCAGCAGGGGCCCCCTACTAGCGGGAGATCCAGATACGCAGTATTTT.

In its sample, this clonotype was seen many times. V usage is TRBV6-5 and J usage is TRBJ1-2, with a tentative D call TRBD1 (6 bases). The germline V gene has CDR1 MNHEY and CDR2 SVGAGI. There are 15 residues in the CDR3. The V end lost 4 bases, the J end lost 5 bases, and 17 bases lay between the germline ends. The DNA for the CDR3 is TGTGCCAGCAGTTTAGGACAGCGAGACCAATATGGCTACACCTTC. Residues: CASSLGQRDQYGYTF.

In its sample, this clonotype was seen many times. V and J are TRBV3-1 and TRBJ2-1; a weak D match, TRBD1 (5 bases). Trimming stripped 1 base from V and 4 bases from J, with 11 bases between. Germline CDR1 and CDR2: LGHDT and YNNKEL (reference sequence). The CDR3 has 15 amino acids. Here the CDR3 DNA reads TGTGCCAGCAGCCAAGTCAATCAGGGTTACAATGAGCAGTTCTTC. This translates into CASSQVNQGYNEQFF.

Ten or more counts support this clonotype. The chain uses TRBV7-6 and TRBJ2-2; possible D gene TRBD1, 6 bases. This CDR3 is 16 amino acids long. Germline CDR1 SGHVS, CDR2 FNYEAQ. Trimming took off 2 bases at V and 0 bases at J, with 10 bases between the two ends. CDR3 sequence reads: CASSLLGQPNTGELFF. CDR3 sequence (DNA): TGTGCCAGCAGCTTACTAGGACAGCCGAACACCGGGGAGCTGTTTTTT. Full variable domain (remainder filled in from reference TRBV7-6 and TRBJ2-2): GAGVSQSPRYKVTKRGQDVALRCDPISGHVSLYWYRQALGQGPEFLTYFNYEAQQDKSGLPNDRFSAERPEGSISTLTIQRTEQRDSAMYRCASSLLGQPNTGELFFGEGSRLTVL.

The chain employs TRBV20-1 and TRBJ2-7; 8 bases fit TRBD2. The CDR3 sequence is 14 residues long. The J segment lost 2 bases and the V segment lost 5 bases, leaving 8 bases of the junction unmatched. Germline assignment: CDR1 DFQATT and CDR2 SNEGSKA (reference sequence). CDR3 residues: CSALRREGTYEQYF. The CDR3 DNA follows: TGCAGTGCTTTGAGACGGGAGGGGACCTACGAGCAGTACTTC.

In its sample, this clonotype was seen many times. The chain carries TRBV7-7 and TRBJ2-3; D is unclear. V gave up 1 base and J gave up 4 bases, with 12 bases separating them. Germline V gives CDR1 SSHAT, CDR2 FNYEAQ (reference sequence). This CDR3 spans 15 amino acids. In nucleotides, the CDR3 is TGTGCCAGCAGCTTAGATCAGGCTGGGTCAGATACGCAGTATTTT. Its translation: CASSLDQAGSDTQYF.

This clonotype has a count of ten or more. This chain uses TRBV11-3 with TRBJ1-1, with D unresolved. V lost 5 bases, J lost 9 bases, and 16 bases lay in between. CDR3 size: 13 residues. Germline CDR1 is SGHNT and CDR2 is YENEEA. CDR3 in DNA: TGTGCCAGCAGCCCCCCCAGTAGTCCCCAAGCTTTCTTT. It yields the protein CASSPPSSPQAFF.

This clonotype has a handful of counts. V and J are TRBV10-3 and TRBJ2-7, with D perhaps matching TRBD2 (6 bases). The length of the CDR3 is 14 residues. Germline lookup yields CDR1 ENHRY and CDR2 SYGVKD. V was cut by 2 bases and J by 3 bases, with 11 bases left in between. CDR3 amino acids: CAISEEGGSYEQYF. CDR3 nucleotide sequence: TGTGCCATCAGTGAGGAGGGAGGAAGCTACGAGCAGTACTTC.

This clonotype was counted ten times or more. The chain recombines TRBV25-1 with TRBJ1-6; 7 bases line up with TRBD1. This CDR3 contains 14 residues. Germline assignment: CDR1 MGHDK and CDR2 SYGVNS. V trimming: 5 bases; J trimming: 10 bases; junction bases outside the gene matches: 8. The CDR3 sequence: CASSPTGVGSPLHF. CDR3 nucleotides: TGTGCCAGCAGTCCCACAGGGGTTGGCTCACCCCTCCACTTT.